A selection of T cell receptor beta chains follows, all from one sample in a study of long-term antiretroviral therapy in people with HIV. The repertoire was sequenced with immunoSEQ multiplex PCR; TCRdb's copy has only in-frame clones and lacks some. This sample has about 35,000 clones, with approximately 83% found just once. The material sequenced was unsorted PBMCs, taken 2.2 years after starting antiretroviral therapy. The receptors shown here come from a man between 18 and 29 years old with HIV. The CDR3 runs from the conserved cysteine through the conserved F or W. Clone size is not always given. Where it is, it says once, few, many or a class for expanded clones.

j_call	v_call	clone_size	cdr3_aa
TRBJ2-5	TRBV27	.	CASSPDGMKETQYF
TRBJ1-2	TRBV6-1	.	CASSAWTGSANYGYTF
TRBJ1-1	TRBV7-8	.	CASSLSGQGVNTEAFF
TRBJ1-5	TRBV19	.	CASRGQGWNQPQHF
TRBJ2-7	TRBV28	.	CASKESYREQYF
TRBJ2-5	TRBV25-1	.	CASSGQGVETQYF
TRBJ1-1	TRBV11-2	.	CASSFRADLGTALNTEAFF
TRBJ1-5	TRBV11-3	.	CASSTQGGYNQPQHF
TRBJ1-2	TRBV5-1	.	CASSLGQGGYGYTF
TRBJ2-2	TRBV30	.	CAWSGVGGPLRPGELFF
TRBJ1-1	TRBV7-8	.	CASSLGENTEAFF
TRBJ1-1	TRBV25-1	.	CASSDSLNTEAFF
TRBJ2-1	TRBV6-6	.	CASTTASYNEQFF
TRBJ2-1	TRBV6-6	.	CASSYSGNEQFF
TRBJ2-5	TRBV5-1	.	CASSLSPGEETQYF
TRBJ2-1	TRBV9	.	CASSAAIHNEQFF
TRBJ1-1	TRBV5-4	.	CASSWGRENTEAFF
TRBJ2-3	TRBV6-4	.	CASSDSRGSTDTQYF
TRBJ1-1	TRBV28	.	CASSFLNTEAFF
TRBJ2-1	TRBV6-1	.	CASLGTPRYNEQFF
TRBJ2-2	TRBV7-2	few	CASSLGLVDTGELFF
TRBJ1-2	TRBV4-1	.	CASSQENVANYGYTF
TRBJ1-4	TRBV4-1	few	CASSQVTNEKLFF
TRBJ2-7	TRBV7-9	.	CASSPGGTQSSYEQYF
TRBJ2-7	TRBV30	.	CAWSVIGTSGRKIFEQYF
TRBJ2-1	TRBV13	.	CASSLGAGGFNEQFF
TRBJ2-5	TRBV27	.	CASSLYGVETQYF
TRBJ1-5	TRBV6-5	.	CASSQNFNQPQHF
TRBJ1-1	TRBV7-9	once	CASSLRRGHRDTEAFF
TRBJ2-5	TRBV10-3	.	CAISQTGQETQYF
TRBJ2-5	TRBV4-1	.	CASSQDFRSQYF
TRBJ2-3	TRBV4-2	.	CASSQDGTSGGDTQYF
TRBJ1-2	TRBV30	.	CAWSRVRSGYTF